Shown below are 8 T cell receptor beta chains from a single sample sequenced in a study of blood T cells in healthy people across ages. Then a second PCR, running about 7 to 11 cycles, was carried out with a sample-barcoded 5' primer and a J-beta primer mix. TCRdb ran MiXCR on the 5' RACE reads and lists one entry per CDR3 protein. The data show hundreds of thousands of distinct CDR3 sequences, approximately 31% seen once. Material: blood. The receptors originated from an elderly woman in good health.

To note about this clonotype: A much larger clone differs by one base, so this may be a read error. This chain connects TRBV5-1 to TRBJ1-6; 7 bases are a match to TRBD1. There are 15 residues in the CDR3. Germline values: CDR1 SGHRS, CDR2 YFSETQ. CDR3 DNA sequence: TGCGCCAGCAGAGCAGAGAGAGGGGGCCAGTCACCCCGCCACTTT. Translated, it gives CASRAERGGQSPRHF. Full variable domain (remainder filled in from reference TRBV5-1 and TRBJ1-6): KAGVTQTPRYLIKTRGQQVTLSCSPISGHRSVSWYQQTPGQGLQFLFEYFSETQRNKGNFPGRFSGRQFSNSRSEMNVSTLELGDSALYLCASRAERGGQSPRHFGNGTRLTVT.

This sequence joins TRBV28 and TRBJ1-5; perhaps TRBD1 as D (6 bases). CDR1 and CDR2 (germline): MDHEN, SYDVKM. The CDR3 has 15 amino acids. The V end lost 6 bases, the J end lost 0 bases, and 12 bases lay between the germline ends. This CDR3 reads CASSRDTHSNQPQHF. DNA for the CDR3: TGTGCCAGCAGCCGGGACACCCATAGCAATCAGCCCCAGCATTTT. The full variable domain, completed using reference TRBV28 and TRBJ1-5, is DVKVTQSSRYLVKRTGEKVFLECVQDMDHENMFWYRQDPGLGLRLIYFSYDVKMKEKGDIPEGYSVSREKKERFSLILESASTNQTSMYLCASSRDTHSNQPQHFGDGTRLSIL.

The sample holds many counts of this clonotype. The chain couples TRBV9 to TRBJ2-7; unclear D gene. The CDR3 consists of 17 residues. From germline, CDR1 is SGDLS and CDR2 YYNGEE. The V end lost 4 bases, the J end lost 0 bases, and 20 bases lay between the germline ends. CDR3 nucleotides: TGTGCCAGCAGCCTCGAGGCGAGCCCAACCCTCTCCTACGAGCAGTACTTC. Protein: CASSLEASPTLSYEQYF.

This clonotype was picked up many times. The rearrangement uses TRBV20-1 and TRBJ2-7; D gene ambiguous. CDR1 and CDR2 from the germline V gene are DFQATT and SNEGSKA (reference sequence). The CDR3 has 15 residues. With 0 bases removed from V and 2 bases from J, the gap between germline ends came to 14 bases. CDR3 sequence reads: CSARDFRVSAYEQYF. The CDR3 DNA sequence: TGCAGTGCTAGAGACTTCCGGGTGTCAGCCTACGAGCAGTACTTC.

This clonotype was found many times. This sequence joins TRBV5-6 and TRBJ1-2, with D possibly matching TRBD1 (5 bases). This CDR3 has 13 amino acids. Trimming left V 4 bases short and J 4 bases short, with 11 bases between. The germline V gene has CDR1 SGHDT and CDR2 YYEEEE. CDR3: CASSGRDVYGYTF. DNA for the CDR3: TGTGCCAGCAGCGGCCGGGACGTCTATGGCTACACCTTC.

Written as DNA, the CDR3 is TGCGCCAGCAGCCAGAGCGGGGCCTACAATGAGCAGTTCTTC. It specifies CASSQSGAYNEQFF. The rearrangement links TRBV5-1 to TRBJ2-1; 7 bases fit TRBD2. The germline V gene encodes CDR1 SGHRS and CDR2 YFSETQ. Unmatched junction bases numbered 3, after V lost 4 bases and J lost 2 bases. The CDR3 covers 14 residues.

A note on this clonotype: A much larger clone sits a single nucleotide away, making a read error possible. The genes are TRBV20-1 and TRBJ2-5; no reliable D call. Gene TRBJ2-7 matches the end of the DNA better, so the J call may be wrong. This CDR3 comprises 14 residues. Germline V gene lookup returns CDR1 DFQATT and CDR2 SNEGSKA (reference sequence). The CDR3 spells CSAADWVAAYEQYF. The CDR3 DNA sequence: TGCAGTGCCGCAGACTGGGTCGCCGCCTACGAGCAGTACTTC.

The sample holds many counts of this clonotype. The V gene is TRBV7-2, the J gene TRBJ2-7, with D maybe TRBD1 (5 bases). CDR3 length: 14 amino acids. Germline assignment: CDR1 SGHTA and CDR2 FQGNSA. Trimming shortened V by 2 bases and J by 6 bases, and 14 bases separated the two germline ends. The CDR3 sequence is CASSLQGSASEQYF. The CDR3 DNA reads as TGTGCCAGCAGCTTACAGGGCTCTGCCTCCGAGCAGTACTTC.